This passage covers 5 T cell receptor beta chains from one sample sequenced in a study of blood T cell repertoires in COVID-19. The data were produced by immunoSEQ multiplex PCR, yet TCRdb's version contains in-frame clones alone and is incomplete. The sample has 260,000 or so clones; over 75% are singletons. Sequenced input: peripheral blood. The receptors shown here come from a human donor in a cohort sampled during active COVID-19.

The chain uses TRBV6-7 and TRBJ1-2, with TRBD1 as a possible D gene (6 bases). TRBV6-7 counts as an open reading frame of uncertain function. Trimming took off 0 bases at V and 4 bases at J, with 9 bases between the two ends. This CDR3 comprises 14 residues. The CDR3 nucleotides are TGTGCCAGCAGTTACTCGAGGGGGACCTATGGCTACACCTTC. It is translated as CASSYSRGTYGYTF.

The rearrangement uses TRBV19 and TRBJ2-5; no clear D gene. Germline V CDR1 and CDR2: LNHDA, SQIVND (reference sequence). The ends were cut back, 7 bases at V and 2 bases at J, with 14 bases in the middle. CDR3 length: 14 amino acids. In nucleotides, the CDR3 is TGTGCCAGTAACAAAGAGAGGAATCAAGAGACCCAGTACTTC. The encoded protein is CASNKERNQETQYF.

The CDR3 DNA reads as TGTGCCAGCAGCTCCGGAGGGCCGGGCACCGGGGAGCTGTTTTTT. Translation: CASSSGGPGTGELFF. This chain connects TRBV11-3 to TRBJ2-2; possibly TRBD2 for D (6 bases). CDR1 is SGHNT, CDR2 YENEEA, per germline. Trimming took off 4 bases at V and 4 bases at J, with 13 bases between the two ends. CDR3 length: 15 residues.

As DNA, the CDR3 is TGCGCCAGCACCCCGCGTAGTCCTAGCGGGGCCTACAATGAGCAGTTCTTC. This encodes CASTPRSPSGAYNEQFF. The chain employs TRBV5-1 and TRBJ2-1; 9 bases align to TRBD2. Germline CDR1 SGHRS, CDR2 YFSETQ. J gave up 2 bases and V 6 bases, and 12 bases lay outside the gene matches. This CDR3 spans 17 amino acids.

The chain has TRBV29-1 and TRBJ1-2; 8 nucleotides agree with TRBD1. In germline, CDR1 is SQVTM, CDR2 ANQGSEA. CDR3 length equals 12 residues. The V gene end was trimmed by 7 bases and the J gene end by 4 bases; junction bases not matched to a gene: 5. CDR3 sequence (DNA): TGCAGCGCCCGTCAGGGGGCCTATGGCTACACCTTC. This sequence encodes CSARQGAYGYTF.